This is a list of T cell receptor beta chains from one sample in a study of blood T cells in healthy people across ages. TCRdb itself ran the 5' RACE reads through MiXCR, one entry per CDR3 protein. The sample lists about a million distinct CDR3 sequences; roughly 51% were seen once. Sequencing was carried out using blood. The source of these receptors is a woman aged 60-75 years in good health. Each CDR3 is given with its conserved first and last residue. D genes are given only for firm matches. Rows give clone size only sometimes, using once, few, many, or a class for an expanded clone.

TRBJ2-3	.	.	TRBV20-1	CSAVWRDTDTQYF	TGCAGTGCCGTGTGGCGGGACACAGATACGCAGTATTTT
TRBJ1-1	.	.	TRBV15	CATSRFGTEAFF	TGTGCCACCAGCAGATTCGGCACTGAAGCTTTCTTT
TRBJ1-2	few	.	TRBV3-1	CASSQGLDGYTF	TGTGCCAGCAGCCAGGGGTTGGACGGCTACACCTTC
TRBJ2-7	.	.	TRBV4-1	CASSHADSAYEQYF	TGCGCCAGCAGCCATGCAGACTCAGCCTACGAGCAGTACTTC
TRBJ2-1	.	TRBD2	TRBV12-3/TRBV12-4	CASSRPGGYEQFF	TGTGCCAGCAGCCGCCCGGGGGGGTACGAGCAGTTCTTC
TRBJ1-4	.	.	TRBV7-9	CASSPTGSRKNEKLFF	TGTGCCAGCAGCCCCACCGGGAGCAGAAAAAATGAAAAACTGTTTTTT
TRBJ1-1	few	.	TRBV7-2	CASSSMGPGTEAFF	TGTGCCAGCAGTTCGATGGGCCCAGGGACTGAAGCTTTCTTT
TRBJ2-2	.	.	TRBV24-1	CATSDFSPTGELFF	TGTGCCACCAGTGATTTTTCGCCCACCGGGGAGCTGTTTTTT
TRBJ2-7	once	TRBD2	TRBV20-1	CSTLGLAGSYEQYF	TGCAGTACCCTCGGACTAGCGGGATCTTACGAGCAGTACTTC
TRBJ2-1	.	TRBD2	TRBV20-1	CSARDTSGPLWDEQFF	TGCAGTGCTAGAGACACTAGCGGACCTTTGTGGGATGAGCAGTTCTTC
TRBJ2-7	.	.	TRBV27	CASSGQGGWEYEQYF	TGTGCCAGCAGTGGTCAGGGGGGATGGGAATACGAGCAGTACTTC
TRBJ1-2	few	.	TRBV4-1	CASSPYVTGAYDYTF	TGCGCCAGCAGCCCTTACGTGACCGGAGCCTATGACTACACCTTC
TRBJ2-3	once	TRBD2	TRBV7-2	CASSWGSSSGNTDTQYF	TGTGCCAGCAGCTGGGGGTCCAGTAGCGGGAACACAGATACGCAGTATTTT
TRBJ2-5	.	.	TRBV3-1	CASSRHRSQETQYF	TGTGCCAGCAGCCGACACAGATCGCAAGAGACCCAGTACTTC
TRBJ1-2	few	TRBD1	TRBV5-1	CASSTGGIDYGYTF	TGCGCCAGCAGCACAGGGGGCATTGACTATGGCTACACCTTC
TRBJ2-7	few	TRBD1	TRBV20-1	CSAREAGQAPYEQYF	TGCAGTGCTAGAGAGGCAGGACAGGCCCCCTACGAGCAGTACTTC
TRBJ2-2	.	.	TRBV5-1	CASSLPGTINTGELFF	TGCGCCAGCAGCTTGCCCGGGACAATTAACACCGGGGAGCTGTTTTTT
TRBJ1-1	once	TRBD1	TRBV29-1	CSGTGEGNTEAFF	TGCAGCGGGACAGGGGAGGGGAACACTGAAGCTTTCTTT
TRBJ2-7	.	TRBD2	TRBV27	CASSPRTSGSPYEQYF	TGTGCCAGCAGTCCTCGGACTAGCGGGAGCCCATACGAGCAGTACTTC
TRBJ2-7	.	.	TRBV6-1	CASSDYSSYYEQYF	TGTGCCAGCAGTGATTACAGCAGTTACTACGAGCAGTACTTC
TRBJ2-7	few	TRBD1	TRBV12-3/TRBV12-4	CASSPGTGCEQYF	TGTGCCAGCAGTCCCGGGACAGGCTGCGAGCAGTACTTC
TRBJ2-5	.	TRBD1	TRBV5-1	CASSLIGQGQETQYF	TGCGCCAGCAGCCTCATAGGACAGGGCCAAGAGACCCAGTACTTC
TRBJ2-7	many	TRBD1	TRBV7-2	CASSLLGTGSYEQYF	TGTGCCAGCAGCTTATTGGGGACAGGGTCCTACGAGCAGTACTTC
TRBJ2-5	.	.	TRBV12-3/TRBV12-4	CASSRVGGYQETQYF	TGTGCCAGCAGCCGAGTCGGCGGATACCAAGAGACCCAGTACTTC
TRBJ2-7	.	TRBD2	TRBV20-1	CSAPTSGTYEQYF	TGCAGTGCCCCGACTAGCGGGACCTACGAGCAGTACTTC
TRBJ2-1	.	.	TRBV4-1	CASSYRDNSYNEQFF	TGCGCCAGCAGTTACCGGGACAACTCCTACAATGAGCAGTTCTTC
TRBJ2-5	.	TRBD1	TRBV9	CASSGSRKETGMREQYF	TGTGCCAGCAGCGGCAGTCGTAAGGAGACAGGGATGAGGGAGCAGTACTTC
TRBJ2-5	few	.	TRBV5-1	CASSFLGRANNEQYF	TGCGCCAGCAGCTTCCTGGGGCGGGCTAACAATGAGCAGTACTTC
TRBJ2-2	.	TRBD2	TRBV10-3	CAISESLAGVVVTGELFF	TGTGCCATCAGTGAGTCGCTAGCGGGAGTTGTGGTAACCGGGGAGCTGTTTTTT
TRBJ1-1	.	.	TRBV7-9	CASSLVPGIVDTEAFF	TGTGCCAGCAGCTTAGTACCAGGGATCGTCGACACTGAAGCTTTCTTT
TRBJ2-3	.	.	TRBV24-1	CATSDLTGRAGDTQYF	TGTGCCACCAGTGATTTGACAGGGCGCGCAGGAGATACGCAGTATTTT
TRBJ2-1	few	TRBD2	TRBV4-1	CASSHGTSGSDEQFF	TGCGCCAGCAGCCACGGGACTAGCGGGAGTGATGAGCAGTTCTTC
TRBJ2-7	.	TRBD2	TRBV29-1	CSVAGTDLAGGYEQYF	TGCAGCGTAGCCGGGACAGACCTAGCGGGAGGCTACGAGCAGTACTTC
TRBJ2-7	.	TRBD1	TRBV7-2	CASSQSPGQADEQYF	TGTGCCAGCAGCCAAAGTCCGGGACAGGCCGACGAGCAGTACTTC
TRBJ1-2	.	.	TRBV4-3	CASSQEMRAACGYTF	TGCGCCAGCAGCCAAGAAATGCGAGCGGCGTGTGGCTACACCTTC
TRBJ2-3	.	.	TRBV2	CARTASGSSTDTQYF	TGTGCCAGAACTGCGAGCGGGTCTAGCACAGATACGCAGTATTTT
TRBJ2-1	many	.	TRBV29-1	CSGAGDRYEQFF	TGCAGCGGCGCAGGGGACCGGTATGAGCAGTTCTTC
TRBJ2-3	.	.	TRBV24-1	CATSGTPGFTDTQYF	TGTGCCACCAGTGGCACCCCAGGGTTCACAGATACGCAGTATTTT
TRBJ2-7	.	.	TRBV5-4	CASSHGYGAYEQYF	TGTGCCAGCAGTCACGGGTACGGGGCCTACGAGCAGTACTTC
TRBJ2-3	.	TRBD2	TRBV7-9	CASSLGLAGRTHTQYF	TGTGCCAGCAGTCTCGGACTAGCGGGCCGCACACATACGCAGTATTTT
TRBJ2-3	.	TRBD2	TRBV2	CASSEEGLASTDTQYF	TGTGCCAGCAGTGAGGAGGGACTAGCTAGCACAGATACGCAGTATTTT
TRBJ2-3	few	.	TRBV9	CASSVLLADTQYF	TGTGCCAGCAGCGTACTGCTGGCAGATACGCAGTATTTT
TRBJ2-3	.	TRBD2	TRBV4-2	CASSQEFSGRAGNTDPQYF	TGTGCCAGCAGCCAAGAATTTAGCGGGAGGGCCGGAAACACAGATCCGCAGTATTTT
TRBJ2-5	few	TRBD2	TRBV5-1	CASSLDSGSGQETQYF	TGCGCCAGCAGCTTGGATAGCGGGAGTGGCCAAGAGACCCAGTACTTC
TRBJ1-1	.	.	TRBV4-1	CASSLGGRREAFF	TGCGCCAGCAGCCTGGGGGGCAGGCGAGAAGCTTTCTTT
TRBJ2-5	.	TRBD2	TRBV20-1	CSARLGLAGGQETQYF	TGCAGTGCTAGATTGGGTCTAGCGGGGGGACAAGAGACCCAGTACTTC
TRBJ2-5	.	.	TRBV18	CASSPRSTGVREQYF	TGTGCCAGCTCACCACGGTCGACGGGGGTGAGAGAGCAGTACTTC